These T cell receptor beta chains were read from a single sample in a study of shared clonotypes between healthy human individuals. The data were produced by immunoSEQ multiplex PCR, yet TCRdb's version contains in-frame clones alone and is incomplete. The repertoire holds fewer than 1.6 million clones, with around 98.5% as singletons. Sample: naive CD4+ T cells sorted from blood. These receptors were collected from a young man in good health. Both conserved end residues are part of each CDR3. A D gene is named only where the DNA matches it firmly. Size is stated for part of the rows, as once, few or many counts, or as a class when the clone is expanded.

J: TRBJ2-3; V: TRBV5-1; size: NA; D: NA; CDR3: CASSPGSARGTDTQYF; DNA: TGCGCCAGCAGCCCCGGATCAGCTCGTGGCACAGATACGCAGTATTTT
J: TRBJ1-2; V: TRBV5-1; size: NA; D: NA; CDR3: CASNPRTQGVEGYTF; DNA: TGCGCCAGCAACCCCCGTACCCAAGGAGTCGAAGGCTACACCTTC
J: TRBJ2-5; V: TRBV5-4; size: NA; D: NA; CDR3: CASSFGTSQETQYF; DNA: TGTGCCAGCAGCTTCGGGACATCCCAAGAGACCCAGTACTTC
J: TRBJ2-7; V: TRBV11-3; size: NA; D: TRBD1; CDR3: CASSLGGTGGYEQYF; DNA: TGTGCCAGCAGCTTAGGAGGGACAGGGGGCTACGAGCAGTACTTC
J: TRBJ1-2; V: TRBV5-1; size: NA; D: TRBD1; CDR3: CASSIGGQGHYGYTF; DNA: TGCGCCAGCAGCATAGGGGGACAGGGCCACTATGGCTACACCTTC
J: TRBJ2-3; V: TRBV11-2; size: NA; D: NA; CDR3: CASSFGTSSTDTQYF; DNA: TGTGCCAGCAGCTTTGGTACCTCTAGCACAGATACGCAGTATTTT
J: TRBJ1-1; V: TRBV27; size: once; D: NA; CDR3: CASTGLELHYGTEAFF; DNA: TGTGCCAGCACAGGGTTGGAACTACATTATGGCACTGAAGCTTTCTTT
J: TRBJ1-4; V: TRBV6-1; size: NA; D: TRBD1; CDR3: CASSELPEGATNEKLFF; DNA: TGTGCCAGCAGTGAACTTCCCGAGGGGGCGACTAATGAAAAACTGTTTTTT
J: TRBJ2-1; V: TRBV15; size: NA; D: NA; CDR3: CATSRDHSIRFF; DNA: TGTGCCACCAGCAGAGATCACTCGATTCGGTTCTTC
J: TRBJ2-5; V: TRBV5-1; size: NA; D: NA; CDR3: CASSLEGLRTAETQYF; DNA: TGCGCCAGCAGCTTGGAGGGGCTACGGACGGCGGAGACCCAGTACTTC
J: TRBJ2-3; V: TRBV9; size: NA; D: NA; CDR3: CASSVGTAETDTQYF; DNA: TGTGCCAGCAGCGTAGGGACTGCAGAGACAGATACGCAGTATTTT
J: TRBJ2-7; V: TRBV7-2; size: NA; D: NA; CDR3: CASSLGGPIYEQYF; DNA: TGTGCCAGCAGCTTAGGGGGCCCAATCTACGAGCAGTACTTC
J: TRBJ2-3; V: TRBV15; size: NA; D: NA; CDR3: CATSRDRQVFTDTQYF; DNA: TGTGCCACCAGCAGAGACCGACAGGTATTCACAGATACGCAGTATTTT
J: TRBJ2-7; V: TRBV4-3; size: NA; D: TRBD2; CDR3: CASSLTPGLAGGEQYF; DNA: TGCGCCAGCAGCCTGACACCGGGACTAGCGGGAGGAGAGCAGTACTTC
J: TRBJ1-2; V: TRBV29-1; size: NA; D: NA; CDR3: CSVEVGSYGYTF; DNA: TGCAGCGTTGAAGTCGGGAGCTATGGCTACACCTTC
J: TRBJ2-1; V: TRBV7-2; size: NA; D: NA; CDR3: CASSLGRLVFF; DNA: TGTGCCAGCAGCTTAGGTCGGCTAGTGTTCTTC
J: TRBJ2-3; V: TRBV6-1; size: NA; D: NA; CDR3: CAPPRQVTDTQYF; DNA: TGTGCCCCTCCCCGACAGGTCACAGATACGCAGTATTTT
J: TRBJ2-3; V: TRBV6-6; size: NA; D: NA; CDR3: CAASLGGPRTDTQYF; DNA: TGTGCCGCGAGCTTAGGAGGGCCTCGCACAGATACGCAGTATTTT
J: TRBJ2-1; V: TRBV5-4; size: NA; D: NA; CDR3: CASSVAGGQGYEQFF; DNA: TGTGCCAGCAGCGTGGCGGGGGGACAGGGCTATGAGCAGTTCTTC
J: TRBJ1-5; V: TRBV18; size: NA; D: NA; CDR3: CASSPSNQPQHF; DNA: TGTGCCAGCTCGCCAAGCAATCAGCCCCAGCATTTT
J: TRBJ2-5; V: TRBV5-4; size: NA; D: NA; CDR3: CASSLWGAGETQYF; DNA: TGTGCCAGCAGCTTGTGGGGGGCAGGGGAGACCCAGTACTTC
J: TRBJ2-1; V: TRBV7-2; size: NA; D: NA; CDR3: CASSFNGQRYNEQFF; DNA: TGTGCCAGCAGCTTTAATGGGCAGCGATACAATGAGCAGTTCTTC
J: TRBJ2-7; V: TRBV5-4; size: NA; D: NA; CDR3: CASSLGSGGYEQYF; DNA: TGTGCCAGCAGCCTGGGAAGCGGCGGCTACGAGCAGTACTTC
J: TRBJ2-3; V: TRBV5-4; size: NA; D: TRBD1; CDR3: CASSLKIRDRGTDTQYF; DNA: TGTGCCAGCAGCTTAAAGATCCGGGACAGGGGCACAGATACGCAGTATTTT
J: TRBJ2-1; V: TRBV5-1; size: NA; D: NA; CDR3: CASSLDSLSYNEQFF; DNA: TGCGCCAGCAGCTTGGACTCGCTCTCCTACAATGAGCAGTTCTTC
J: TRBJ1-2; V: TRBV6-5; size: NA; D: TRBD1; CDR3: CASSVLQGADGYTF; DNA: TGTGCCAGCAGTGTCCTACAGGGGGCTGATGGCTACACCTTC
J: TRBJ2-3; V: TRBV29-1; size: NA; D: TRBD2; CDR3: CSVEGLAGADTQYF; DNA: TGCAGCGTTGAAGGGCTAGCGGGAGCAGATACGCAGTATTTT
J: TRBJ2-7; V: TRBV9; size: NA; D: TRBD1; CDR3: CASSVATGDVYEQYF; DNA: TGTGCCAGCAGCGTCGCGACAGGGGATGTCTACGAGCAGTACTTC
J: TRBJ2-7; V: TRBV4-3; size: once; D: NA; CDR3: CASSPQGMESRYEQYF; DNA: TGCGCCAGCAGCCCCCAAGGAATGGAGAGCCGCTACGAGCAGTACTTC
J: TRBJ2-3; V: TRBV11-2; size: NA; D: NA; CDR3: CASSLPGSDTQYF; DNA: TGTGCCAGCAGCTTACCAGGGTCGGATACGCAGTATTTT
J: TRBJ2-7; V: TRBV10-3; size: NA; D: NA; CDR3: CATGQSGYEQYF; DNA: TGTGCCACTGGACAGTCGGGCTACGAGCAGTACTTC
J: TRBJ2-7; V: TRBV19; size: NA; D: TRBD2; CDR3: CASSIASGSLYEQYF; DNA: TGTGCCAGTAGTATAGCTAGCGGGAGCCTCTACGAGCAGTACTTC
J: TRBJ2-2; V: TRBV14; size: NA; D: NA; CDR3: CASRVSGSSNTGELFF; DNA: TGTGCCAGCAGAGTTTCGGGTAGTTCGAACACCGGGGAGCTGTTTTTT
J: TRBJ1-2; V: TRBV10-2; size: NA; D: TRBD1; CDR3: CASSLATGVGYTF; DNA: TGCGCCAGCAGCCTAGCGACAGGGGTTGGCTACACCTTC
J: TRBJ2-2; V: TRBV11-2; size: NA; D: NA; CDR3: CASKRRLEGHWSGELFF; DNA: TGTGCCAGCAAGAGGAGGCTAGAGGGACATTGGTCCGGGGAGCTGTTTTTT
J: TRBJ2-1; V: TRBV4-1; size: NA; D: NA; CDR3: CASTPGGYQQFF; DNA: TGCGCCAGCACCCCGGGGGGCTATCAGCAGTTCTTC
J: TRBJ2-5; V: TRBV12-5; size: NA; D: NA; CDR3: CASGWGLSTQETQYF; DNA: TGTGCTAGTGGTTGGGGACTTTCCACACAAGAGACCCAGTACTTC
J: TRBJ1-3; V: TRBV16; size: NA; D: NA; CDR3: CASSQSWQARNTIYF; DNA: TGTGCCAGCAGCCAATCGTGGCAGGCCCGAAACACCATATATTTT
J: TRBJ2-2; V: TRBV6-4; size: NA; D: NA; CDR3: CASSDQVVGELFF; DNA: TGTGCCAGCAGTGACCAAGTTGTGGGGGAGCTGTTTTTT
J: TRBJ2-3; V: TRBV11-2; size: NA; D: TRBD2; CDR3: CASSSIKRERGITDTQYF; DNA: TGTGCCAGCAGCTCAATCAAGCGGGAGAGGGGAATCACAGATACGCAGTATTTT
J: TRBJ2-7; V: TRBV5-1; size: NA; D: NA; CDR3: CASSLRQSYEQYF; DNA: TGCGCCAGCAGCTTGAGGCAGTCCTACGAGCAGTACTTC
J: TRBJ2-1; V: TRBV7-9; size: NA; D: TRBD2; CDR3: CASSARLGTTADNEQFF; DNA: TGTGCCAGCAGCGCCCGGCTTGGGACTACAGCCGACAATGAGCAGTTCTTC
J: TRBJ2-6; V: TRBV28; size: NA; D: TRBD1; CDR3: CASSLWGPGFGQGSGANVLTF; DNA: TGTGCCAGCAGTTTGTGGGGACCGGGTTTCGGACAGGGCTCTGGGGCCAACGTCCTGACTTTC
J: TRBJ2-7; V: TRBV11-2; size: NA; D: TRBD2; CDR3: CASSLAGSGTYEQYF; DNA: TGTGCCAGCAGCTTAGCGGGTAGCGGGACCTACGAGCAGTACTTC
J: TRBJ2-6; V: TRBV30; size: NA; D: NA; CDR3: CAWSVFSVSGANVLTF; DNA: TGTGCCTGGAGTGTGTTCTCGGTCTCTGGGGCCAACGTCCTGACTTTC
J: TRBJ2-3; V: TRBV27; size: NA; D: TRBD2; CDR3: CASSPRRGGSSTDTQYF; DNA: TGTGCCAGCAGTCCCCGCCGGGGCGGGAGCTCCACAGATACGCAGTATTTT
J: TRBJ1-5; V: TRBV2; size: NA; D: NA; CDR3: CASRDGHTYSNQPQHF; DNA: TGTGCCAGCAGGGACGGGCACACCTATAGCAATCAGCCCCAGCATTTT
J: TRBJ2-2; V: TRBV4-1; size: NA; D: TRBD1; CDR3: CASGRQGSTGELFF; DNA: TGCGCCAGCGGTAGACAGGGGTCGACCGGGGAGCTGTTTTTT
J: TRBJ1-1; V: TRBV6-5; size: NA; D: NA; CDR3: CASSRQGGTEAFF; DNA: TGTGCCAGCAGTCGGCAGGGAGGAACTGAAGCTTTCTTT
J: TRBJ2-7; V: TRBV9; size: NA; D: TRBD2; CDR3: CASSVVASGIHEQYF; DNA: TGTGCCAGCAGCGTAGTGGCTAGCGGGATCCACGAGCAGTACTTC
J: TRBJ2-5; V: TRBV15; size: NA; D: TRBD2; CDR3: CATSLLAARETQYF; DNA: TGTGCCACCAGCCTGCTAGCGGCCCGAGAGACCCAGTACTTC